This T cell receptor beta chain was captured in a study of cytomegalovirus exposure and HLA in healthy donors. As for the study in general: Of all 400 or so donors who were genotyped, 81% belonged to the Caucasian-associated ancestry cluster. Findings and limits, study-wide: TCR beta V- and J-gene trimming, according to a later analysis, was linked to a missense DCLRE1C variant. The study designated 150 to 200 TCR beta chains cytomegalovirus-associated.

The PCR ran on 60 Vbeta and 13 Jbeta primers. In the original analysis: A follow-up analysis tallied about 88 million unique TCR beta chains, some 9.9 million shared. The repertoire was sequenced with immunoSEQ multiplex PCR; TCRdb's copy has only in-frame clones and lacks some. V, J and clone size reflect that table, while D and trimming were determined from the DNA. Its listing shows fewer than 150,000 clones. Concerning this clone: What it recognizes is unknown.

V lost 7 bases to trimming and J lost 3 bases, with 10 bases between them. CDR1 and CDR2 from the germline V gene are SGHAT and FQNNGV. The CDR3 runs 13 residues. This clonotype was obtained from a woman aged 55-70 years in good health and CMV-seronegative. Sequencing was done on a sample of PBMCs. The chain has TRBV11-2 and TRBJ2-1; D is possibly TRBD2 (5 bases). CDR3 sequence reads: CASTHGVYNEQFF. CDR3 sequence (DNA): TGTGCCAGCACCCACGGGGTCTACAATGAGCAGTTCTTC.